The 4 T cell receptor beta chains reported below all come from one sample, sequenced in a study of cytomegalovirus exposure and HLA in healthy donors. Researchers ran the PCR with 60 Vbeta and 13 Jbeta primers. Some clones are missing from TCRdb's copy, which holds only in-frame ones; the method was immunoSEQ multiplex PCR. The table shows over 100,000 clones, with approximately 71% occurring only once. Sequenced input: PBMCs. The source is a male donor in good health and CMV-seropositive.

This chain links TRBV5-5 with TRBJ2-5; 8 nucleotides align to TRBD1. In germline, CDR1 is SGHKS, CDR2 YYEKEE (reference sequence). The CDR3 totals 14 residues. V lost 2 bases to trimming and J lost 4 bases; unmatched junction nucleotides: 4. This CDR3 is CASSLLTGGETQYF. The CDR3 DNA sequence: TGTGCCAGCAGCTTACTAACAGGGGGAGAGACCCAGTACTTC. The variable domain in full, completed from reference TRBV5-5 and TRBJ2-5, reads DAGVTQSPTHLIKTRGQQVTLRCSPISGHKSVSWYQQVLGQGPQFIFQYYEKEERGRGNFPDRFSARQFPNYSSELNVNALLLGDSALYLCASSLLTGGETQYFGPGTRLLVL.

The genes are TRBV5-4 and TRBJ2-2; D not certain. This CDR3 comprises 13 residues. V dropped 0 bases and J dropped 7 bases, with 7 bases sitting between them. The germline CDR1 and CDR2 sequences are SGHNT and YYREEE (reference sequence). This chain's CDR3 is CASSLDEHGELFF. The DNA for the CDR3 is TGTGCCAGCAGCTTGGACGAGCACGGGGAGCTGTTTTTT.

The rearrangement links TRBV5-3 to TRBJ2-7; 7 nucleotides line up with TRBD1. TRBV5-3 is treated as an ORF (open reading frame) with a function not yet certain. CDR3 size: 19 residues. Trimming took 0 bases from V and 4 from J; bases not matched to a gene: 19. The CDR3 nucleotides read TGTGCCAGAAGCTTGGTTCTTAGACTCCTCAGGGGGATAGTTTACGAGCAGTACTTC. It translates to CARSLVLRLLRGIVYEQYF.

This clone was seen only a few times. CDR3 coding DNA: TGTGCCAGTAGTATAGAGTGGACTAGCGGGAGTAGCGCCGGGGAGCTGTTTTTT. This sequence encodes CASSIEWTSGSSAGELFF. The chain has TRBV19 and TRBJ2-2; TRBD2 agrees at 13 bases. Per germline, CDR1 LNHDA and CDR2 SQIVND (reference sequence). The CDR3 runs to 18 residues. Losses at the gene ends were 0 bases for V and 6 bases for J; bases not matched to a gene: 7.